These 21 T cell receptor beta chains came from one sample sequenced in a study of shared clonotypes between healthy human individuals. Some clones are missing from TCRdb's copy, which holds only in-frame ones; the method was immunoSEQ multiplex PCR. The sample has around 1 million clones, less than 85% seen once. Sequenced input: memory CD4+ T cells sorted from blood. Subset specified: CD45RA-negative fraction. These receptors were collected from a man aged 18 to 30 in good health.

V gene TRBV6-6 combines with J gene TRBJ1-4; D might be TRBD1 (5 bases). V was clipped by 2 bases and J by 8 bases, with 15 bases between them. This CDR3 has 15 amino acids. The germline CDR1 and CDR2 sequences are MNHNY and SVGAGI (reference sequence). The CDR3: CASSYQDTRPEKLFF. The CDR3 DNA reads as TGTGCCAGCAGTTACCAGGACACCAGACCCGAAAAACTGTTTTTT.

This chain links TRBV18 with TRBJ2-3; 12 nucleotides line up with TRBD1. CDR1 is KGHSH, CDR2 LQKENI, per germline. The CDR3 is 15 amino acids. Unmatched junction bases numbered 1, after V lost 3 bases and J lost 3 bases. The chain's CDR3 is CASSPGQGATDTQYF. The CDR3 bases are TGTGCCAGCTCACCGGGACAGGGGGCAACAGATACGCAGTATTTT.

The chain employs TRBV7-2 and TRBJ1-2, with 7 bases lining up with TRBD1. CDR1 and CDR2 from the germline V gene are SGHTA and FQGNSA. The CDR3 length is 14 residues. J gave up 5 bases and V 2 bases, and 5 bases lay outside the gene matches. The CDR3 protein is CASSLTGAEYGYTF. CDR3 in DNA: TGTGCCAGCAGCTTAACAGGGGCGGAGTATGGCTACACCTTC.

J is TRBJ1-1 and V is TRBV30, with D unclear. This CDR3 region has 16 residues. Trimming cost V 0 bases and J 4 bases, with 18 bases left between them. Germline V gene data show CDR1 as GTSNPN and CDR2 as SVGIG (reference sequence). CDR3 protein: CAWSVVGGYLSTEAFF. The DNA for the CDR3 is TGTGCCTGGAGTGTTGTGGGAGGGTACTTGAGCACTGAAGCTTTCTTT.

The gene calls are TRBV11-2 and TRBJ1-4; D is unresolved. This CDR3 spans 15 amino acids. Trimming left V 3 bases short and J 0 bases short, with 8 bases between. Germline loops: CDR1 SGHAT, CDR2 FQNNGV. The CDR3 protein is CASSLGGSTNEKLFF. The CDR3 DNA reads TGTGCCAGCAGCTTGGGTGGATCAACTAATGAAAAACTGTTTTTT.

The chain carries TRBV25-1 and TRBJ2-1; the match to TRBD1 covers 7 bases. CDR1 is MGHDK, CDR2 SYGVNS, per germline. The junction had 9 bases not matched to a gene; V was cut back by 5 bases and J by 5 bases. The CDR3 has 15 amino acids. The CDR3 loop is CASSKLRGPHNEQFF. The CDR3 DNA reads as TGTGCCAGCAGTAAACTTAGGGGGCCCCACAATGAGCAGTTCTTC.

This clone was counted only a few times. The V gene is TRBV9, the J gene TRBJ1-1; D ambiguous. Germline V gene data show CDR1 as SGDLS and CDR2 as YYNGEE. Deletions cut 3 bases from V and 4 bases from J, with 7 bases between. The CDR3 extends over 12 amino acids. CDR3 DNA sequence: TGTGCCAGCAGCGGCTGGGGCACTGAAGCTTTCTTT. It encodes CASSGWGTEAFF.

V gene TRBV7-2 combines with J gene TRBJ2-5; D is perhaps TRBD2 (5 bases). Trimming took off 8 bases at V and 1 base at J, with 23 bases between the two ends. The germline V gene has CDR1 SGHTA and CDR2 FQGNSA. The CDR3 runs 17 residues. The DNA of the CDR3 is TGTGCCAGCTTTCCTCTGCACTTTAGCGACTCCCAAGAGACCCAGTACTTC. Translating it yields CASFPLHFSDSQETQYF.

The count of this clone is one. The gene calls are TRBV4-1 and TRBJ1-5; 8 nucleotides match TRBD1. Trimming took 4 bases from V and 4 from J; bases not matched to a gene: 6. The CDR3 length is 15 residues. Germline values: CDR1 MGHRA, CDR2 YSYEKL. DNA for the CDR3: TGCGCCAGCAGCCGGGGGACAGGCCTAAATCAGCCCCAGCATTTT. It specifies CASSRGTGLNQPQHF.

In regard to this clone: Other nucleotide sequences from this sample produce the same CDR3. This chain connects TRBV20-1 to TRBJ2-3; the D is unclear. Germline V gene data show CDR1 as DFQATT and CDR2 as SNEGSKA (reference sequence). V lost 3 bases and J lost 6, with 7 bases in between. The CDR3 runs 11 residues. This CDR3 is CSASPGDTQYF. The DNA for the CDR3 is TGCAGTGCTAGCCCCGGGGATACGCAGTATTTT.

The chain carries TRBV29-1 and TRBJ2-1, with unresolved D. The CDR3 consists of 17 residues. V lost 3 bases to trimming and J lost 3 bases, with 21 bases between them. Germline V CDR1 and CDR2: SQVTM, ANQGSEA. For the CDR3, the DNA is TGCAGCGTTGAGGACCGGGCCTTCAAAGCCGGCTACAATGAGCAGTTCTTC. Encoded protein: CSVEDRAFKAGYNEQFF.

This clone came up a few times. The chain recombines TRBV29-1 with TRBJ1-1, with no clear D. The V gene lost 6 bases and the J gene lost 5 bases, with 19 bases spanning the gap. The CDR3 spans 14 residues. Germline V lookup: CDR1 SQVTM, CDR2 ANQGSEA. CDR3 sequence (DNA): TGCAGCGTCGACCGCTCGGCCCGGTTGACTGAAGCTTTCTTT. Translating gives CSVDRSARLTEAFF.

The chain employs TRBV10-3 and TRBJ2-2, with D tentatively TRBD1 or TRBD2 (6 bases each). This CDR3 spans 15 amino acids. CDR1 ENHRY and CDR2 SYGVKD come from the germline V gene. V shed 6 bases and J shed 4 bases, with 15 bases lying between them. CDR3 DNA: TGTGCCATCAGCGCAACCGGGGGCCTCACCGGGGAGCTGTTTTTT. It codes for CAISATGGLTGELFF.

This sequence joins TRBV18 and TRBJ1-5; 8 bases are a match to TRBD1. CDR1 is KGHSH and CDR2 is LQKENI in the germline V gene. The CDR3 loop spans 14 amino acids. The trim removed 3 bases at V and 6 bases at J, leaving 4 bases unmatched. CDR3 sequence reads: CASSPGTGSQPQHF. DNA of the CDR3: TGTGCCAGCTCACCTGGGACAGGTAGTCAGCCCCAGCATTTT.

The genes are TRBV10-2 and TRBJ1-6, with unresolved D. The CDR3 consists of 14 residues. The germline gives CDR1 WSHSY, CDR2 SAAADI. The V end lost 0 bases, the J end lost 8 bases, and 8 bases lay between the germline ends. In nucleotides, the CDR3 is TGCGCCAGCAGTGAGTCCGGTCCGGATTCACCCCTCCACTTT. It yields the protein CASSESGPDSPLHF.

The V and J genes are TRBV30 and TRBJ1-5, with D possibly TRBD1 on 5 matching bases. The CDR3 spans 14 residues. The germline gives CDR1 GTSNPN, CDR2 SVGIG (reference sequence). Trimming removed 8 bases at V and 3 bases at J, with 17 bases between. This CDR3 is CAMNQGGYNQPQHF. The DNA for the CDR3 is TGTGCCATGAATCAGGGAGGATACAATCAGCCCCAGCATTTT. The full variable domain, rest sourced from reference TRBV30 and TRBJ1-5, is SQTIHQWPATLVQPVGSPLSLECTVEGTSNPNLYWYRQAAGRGLQLLFYSVGIGQISSEVPQNLSASRPQDRQFILSSKKLLLSDSGFYLCAMNQGGYNQPQHFGDGTRLSIL.

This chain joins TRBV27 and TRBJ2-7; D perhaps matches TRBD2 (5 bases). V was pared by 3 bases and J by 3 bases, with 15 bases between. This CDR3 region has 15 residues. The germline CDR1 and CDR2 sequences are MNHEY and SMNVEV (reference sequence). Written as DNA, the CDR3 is TGTGCCAGCAGTTTGGTCCCTTCGGGAAGCTACGAGCAGTACTTC. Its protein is CASSLVPSGSYEQYF.

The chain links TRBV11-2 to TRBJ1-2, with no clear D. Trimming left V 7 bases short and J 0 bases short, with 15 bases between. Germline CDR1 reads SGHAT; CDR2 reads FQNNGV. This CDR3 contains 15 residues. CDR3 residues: CASTPGQQTNYGYTF. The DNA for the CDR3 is TGTGCCAGCACCCCTGGGCAGCAAACTAACTATGGCTACACCTTC.

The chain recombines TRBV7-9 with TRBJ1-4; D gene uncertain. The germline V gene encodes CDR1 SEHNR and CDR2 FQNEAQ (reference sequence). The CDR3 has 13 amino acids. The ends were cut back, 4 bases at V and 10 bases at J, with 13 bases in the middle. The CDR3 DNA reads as TGTGCCAGCAGCTCTGGGCCCTCGGGAAAACTGTTTTTT. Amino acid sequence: CASSSGPSGKLFF.

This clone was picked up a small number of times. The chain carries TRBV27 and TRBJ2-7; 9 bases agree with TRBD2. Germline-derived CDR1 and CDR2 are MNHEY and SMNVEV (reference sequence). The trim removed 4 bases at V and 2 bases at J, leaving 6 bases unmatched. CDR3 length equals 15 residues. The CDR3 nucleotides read TGTGCCAGCAGTTCCCCCCAGCGGGGGGCCTACGAGCAGTACTTC. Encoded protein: CASSSPQRGAYEQYF.

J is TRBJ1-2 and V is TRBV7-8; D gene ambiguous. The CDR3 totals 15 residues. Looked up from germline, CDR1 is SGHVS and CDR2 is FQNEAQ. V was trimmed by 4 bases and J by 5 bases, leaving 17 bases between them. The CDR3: CASSSSSSRPYGYTF. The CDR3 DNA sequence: TGTGCCAGCAGCTCGTCGTCTTCGAGACCTTATGGCTACACCTTC.